The rows below give T cell receptor beta chains drawn from one sample of a study of Ad26.COV2.S vaccination and SARS-CoV-2 variants. Clones were sequenced by immunoSEQ multiplex PCR, and TCRdb holds only the in-frame ones, with some missing. The data hold 350,000 to 500,000 clones, with about 90% observed a single time. The material sequenced was peripheral blood, taken in a trial of Ad26.COV2.S vaccine versus placebo. These receptors were taken from a person aged 18 to 65 who received the Ad26.COV2.S COVID-19 vaccine or a placebo. The CDR3 runs from the conserved cysteine through the conserved F or W. Fields, in order: D gene, V gene, clone size, CDR3 length, J gene, CDR3 protein, CDR3 DNA. A D gene is named only where the DNA matches it firmly. Size is omitted from some rows. Given values are once, few, many or a class for expanded clones.

D gene: TRBD1
V gene: TRBV6-9
clone size: -
CDR3 length: 16
J gene: TRBJ2-5
CDR3 protein: CASSPPRTGEQETQYF
CDR3 DNA: TGTGCCAGCAGCCCTCCCCGTACAGGGGAACAAGAGACCCAGTACTTC

D gene: TRBD1
V gene: TRBV6-2/TRBV6-3
clone size: few
CDR3 length: 16
J gene: TRBJ1-5
CDR3 protein: CASSSTGVSSNQPQHF
CDR3 DNA: TGTGCCAGCAGCTCAACAGGGGTGAGTAGCAATCAGCCCCAGCATTTT

D gene: -
V gene: TRBV28
clone size: -
CDR3 length: 19
J gene: TRBJ2-1
CDR3 protein: CASSLSPRLATSLGYEQFF
CDR3 DNA: TGTGCCAGCAGTTTATCACCGCGGCTAGCGACCTCTCTTGGGTATGAGCAGTTCTTC

D gene: TRBD1
V gene: TRBV7-3
clone size: -
CDR3 length: 15
J gene: TRBJ2-7
CDR3 protein: CASSRWDRGIYEQYF
CDR3 DNA: TGTGCCAGCAGCCGATGGGACAGGGGGATCTACGAGCAGTACTTC

D gene: -
V gene: TRBV28
clone size: -
CDR3 length: 17
J gene: TRBJ2-1
CDR3 protein: CASSLYMGASVYNEQFF
CDR3 DNA: TGTGCCAGCAGTTTATACATGGGGGCCTCGGTGTACAATGAGCAGTTCTTC

D gene: -
V gene: TRBV27
clone size: -
CDR3 length: 15
J gene: TRBJ2-1
CDR3 protein: CASSLGSSSYNEQFF
CDR3 DNA: TGTGCCAGCAGTTTGGGGTCATCCTCCTACAATGAGCAGTTCTTC

D gene: TRBD2
V gene: TRBV28
clone size: -
CDR3 length: 15
J gene: TRBJ2-1
CDR3 protein: CASRLAGGPVNEQFF
CDR3 DNA: TGTGCCAGCCGTCTAGCGGGAGGGCCGGTCAATGAGCAGTTCTTC

D gene: -
V gene: TRBV30
clone size: -
CDR3 length: 12
J gene: TRBJ2-7
CDR3 protein: CAWSVDEGGQYF
CDR3 DNA: TGTGCCTGGAGTGTCGACGAGGGTGGGCAGTACTTC

D gene: TRBD1
V gene: TRBV30
clone size: -
CDR3 length: 14
J gene: TRBJ2-3
CDR3 protein: CAWSVHTDRGTQYF
CDR3 DNA: TGTGCCTGGAGTGTTCACACCGACAGGGGAACGCAGTATTTT

D gene: -
V gene: TRBV5-5
clone size: -
CDR3 length: 13
J gene: TRBJ2-7
CDR3 protein: CASSWDGPYEQYF
CDR3 DNA: TGTGCCAGCAGTTGGGACGGACCCTACGAGCAGTACTTC

D gene: -
V gene: TRBV28
clone size: -
CDR3 length: 16
J gene: TRBJ1-5
CDR3 protein: CASSFLSSSRNQPQHF
CDR3 DNA: TGTGCCAGCAGTTTTCTTAGTTCCTCTCGCAATCAGCCCCAGCATTTT

D gene: -
V gene: TRBV4-3
clone size: once
CDR3 length: 13
J gene: TRBJ2-3
CDR3 protein: CASSRRATDTQYF
CDR3 DNA: TGCGCCAGCAGCCGAAGAGCTACAGATACGCAGTATTTT

D gene: TRBD2
V gene: TRBV14
clone size: -
CDR3 length: 15
J gene: TRBJ2-7
CDR3 protein: CASSQVAGGLYEQYF
CDR3 DNA: TGTGCCAGCAGCCAAGTAGCGGGAGGGCTATACGAGCAGTACTTC

D gene: TRBD2
V gene: TRBV7-9
clone size: -
CDR3 length: 18
J gene: TRBJ2-2
CDR3 protein: CASSWRTSGRGGTGELFF
CDR3 DNA: TGTGCCAGCAGCTGGAGGACTAGCGGGAGGGGCGGCACCGGGGAGCTGTTTTTT

D gene: -
V gene: TRBV28
clone size: -
CDR3 length: 13
J gene: TRBJ2-1
CDR3 protein: CASSPHSFNEQFF
CDR3 DNA: TGTGCCAGCAGTCCTCATAGCTTCAATGAGCAGTTCTTC

D gene: TRBD2
V gene: TRBV28
clone size: once
CDR3 length: 16
J gene: TRBJ2-7
CDR3 protein: CASRKSTSGRHYEQYF
CDR3 DNA: TGTGCCAGCAGGAAATCAACTAGCGGGAGACATTACGAGCAGTACTTC

D gene: -
V gene: TRBV7-6
clone size: -
CDR3 length: 12
J gene: TRBJ2-2
CDR3 protein: CASSLYTGELFF
CDR3 DNA: TGTGCCAGCAGCCTATACACCGGGGAGCTGTTTTTT

D gene: -
V gene: TRBV29-1
clone size: -
CDR3 length: 13
J gene: TRBJ1-1
CDR3 protein: CSVEDFESTEAFF
CDR3 DNA: TGCAGCGTTGAAGATTTTGAGAGCACTGAAGCTTTCTTT

D gene: -
V gene: TRBV6-6
clone size: -
CDR3 length: 16
J gene: TRBJ2-2
CDR3 protein: CASSSGMGSNTGELFF
CDR3 DNA: TGTGCCAGCAGTTCGGGGATGGGTTCGAACACCGGGGAGCTGTTTTTT

D gene: TRBD2
V gene: TRBV27
clone size: -
CDR3 length: 19
J gene: TRBJ2-1
CDR3 protein: CASSFSGLAGTPSYNEQFF
CDR3 DNA: TGTGCCAGCAGTTTCTCGGGACTAGCGGGGACCCCCTCCTACAATGAGCAGTTCTTC

D gene: -
V gene: TRBV19
clone size: -
CDR3 length: 16
J gene: TRBJ2-6
CDR3 protein: CASSITGSSGANVLTF
CDR3 DNA: TGTGCCAGTAGTATCACTGGGAGCTCTGGGGCCAACGTCCTGACTTTC

D gene: TRBD2
V gene: TRBV27
clone size: once
CDR3 length: 16
J gene: TRBJ2-7
CDR3 protein: CASSLAGTRVIYEQYF
CDR3 DNA: TGTGCCAGCAGTTTAGCCGGGACTAGGGTAATCTACGAGCAGTACTTC

D gene: TRBD1
V gene: TRBV5-5
clone size: -
CDR3 length: 14
J gene: TRBJ2-7
CDR3 protein: CASTPGQGPYEQYF
CDR3 DNA: TGTGCCAGCACACCGGGACAGGGTCCCTACGAGCAGTACTTC

D gene: TRBD2
V gene: TRBV28
clone size: -
CDR3 length: 19
J gene: TRBJ2-3
CDR3 protein: CASSLGVGGLAGGPDTQYF
CDR3 DNA: TGTGCCAGCAGTTTAGGTGTCGGGGGCCTAGCGGGAGGTCCAGATACGCAGTATTTT

D gene: -
V gene: TRBV18
clone size: once
CDR3 length: 13
J gene: TRBJ1-4
CDR3 protein: CASRTYMEEKLFF
CDR3 DNA: TGTGCCAGCCGCACATACATGGAGGAAAAACTGTTTTTT

D gene: -
V gene: TRBV19
clone size: once
CDR3 length: 15
J gene: TRBJ2-7
CDR3 protein: CASSKSGEALYEQYF
CDR3 DNA: TGTGCCAGTAGTAAATCGGGAGAAGCACTGTACGAGCAGTACTTC